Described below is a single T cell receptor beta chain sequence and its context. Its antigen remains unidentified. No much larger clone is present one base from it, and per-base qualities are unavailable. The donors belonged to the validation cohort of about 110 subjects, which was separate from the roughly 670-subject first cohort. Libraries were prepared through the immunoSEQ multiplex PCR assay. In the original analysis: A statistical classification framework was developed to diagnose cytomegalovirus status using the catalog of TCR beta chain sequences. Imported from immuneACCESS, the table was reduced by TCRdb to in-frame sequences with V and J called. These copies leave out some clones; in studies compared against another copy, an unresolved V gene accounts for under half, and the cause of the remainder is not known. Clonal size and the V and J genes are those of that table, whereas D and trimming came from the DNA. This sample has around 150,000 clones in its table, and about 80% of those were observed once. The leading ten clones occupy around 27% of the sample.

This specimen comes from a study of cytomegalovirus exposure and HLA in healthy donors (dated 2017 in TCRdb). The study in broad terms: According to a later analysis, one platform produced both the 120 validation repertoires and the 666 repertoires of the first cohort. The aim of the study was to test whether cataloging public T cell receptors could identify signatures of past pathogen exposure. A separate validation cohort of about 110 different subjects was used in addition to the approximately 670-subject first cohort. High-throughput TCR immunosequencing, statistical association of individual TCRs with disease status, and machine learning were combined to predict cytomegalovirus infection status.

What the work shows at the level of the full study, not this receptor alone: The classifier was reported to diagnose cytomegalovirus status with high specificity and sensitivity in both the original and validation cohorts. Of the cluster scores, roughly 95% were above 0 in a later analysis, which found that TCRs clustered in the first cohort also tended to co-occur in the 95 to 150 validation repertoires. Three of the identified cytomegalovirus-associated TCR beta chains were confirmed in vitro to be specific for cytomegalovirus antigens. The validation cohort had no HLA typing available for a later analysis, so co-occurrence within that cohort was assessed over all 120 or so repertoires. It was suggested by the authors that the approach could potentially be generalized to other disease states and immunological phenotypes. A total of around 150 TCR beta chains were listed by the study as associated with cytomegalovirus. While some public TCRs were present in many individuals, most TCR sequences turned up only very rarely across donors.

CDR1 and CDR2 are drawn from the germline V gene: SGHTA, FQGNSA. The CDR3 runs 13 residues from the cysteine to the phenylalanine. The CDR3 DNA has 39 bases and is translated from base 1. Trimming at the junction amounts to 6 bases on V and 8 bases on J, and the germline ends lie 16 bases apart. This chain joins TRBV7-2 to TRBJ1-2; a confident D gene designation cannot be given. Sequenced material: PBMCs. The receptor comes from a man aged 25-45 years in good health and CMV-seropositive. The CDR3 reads CASRRDLLSGYTF. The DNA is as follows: TGTGCCAGCAGGCGGGATCTCCTTAGCGGCTACACCTTC. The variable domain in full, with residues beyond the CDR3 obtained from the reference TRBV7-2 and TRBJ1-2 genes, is GAGVSQSPSNKVTEKGKDVELRCDPISGHTALYWYRQSLGQGLEFLIYFQGNSAPDKSGLPSDRFSAERTGGSVSTLTIQRTQQEDSAVYLCASRRDLLSGYTFGSGTRLTVV.